The 30 T cell receptor beta chains presented below share a single source sample, sequenced in a study of shared clonotypes between healthy human individuals. Sequencing used immunoSEQ multiplex PCR; TCRdb keeps in-frame clones, though not all of them. In the table there are around 2.5 million clones, 93% of which are singletons. Input material: naive CD4+ T cells from PBMCs. Subset here: CD45RA+ positively selected. The origin of the receptors is a man between 18 and 29 years old in good health. Some clones in this sample may be carry-over from other donors' samples.

This rearrangement joins TRBV21-1 to TRBJ2-3; no DNA check was done on the table's D call, TRBD1. TRBV21-1 is reported as a pseudogene. This CDR3 has 13 residues. The CDR3 DNA is TGTGCCAGCTGGTTGGGGGCTACAGATACGCAGTATTTT. It yields the protein CASWLGATDTQYF.

The V and J genes are TRBV14 and TRBJ1-1; D is perhaps TRBD1 (5 bases). V lost 1 base to trimming and J lost 0 bases, with 15 bases between them. Germline CDR1 SGHDN, CDR2 FVKESK. This CDR3 has 17 residues. The CDR3, as DNA: TGTGCCAGCAGCCAAGGTGAGGGGACCCTTTTGAACACTGAAGCTTTCTTT. As protein: CASSQGEGTLLNTEAFF.

With regard to this clone: Other DNA sequences in this specimen translate into the identical CDR3. V gene TRBV2 combines with J gene TRBJ2-5; D gene ambiguous. Trimming shortened V by 3 bases and J by 4 bases, and 3 bases separated the two germline ends. This CDR3 comprises 11 residues. Per germline, CDR1 SNHLY and CDR2 FYNNEI. CDR3 bases: TGTGCCAGCAGTGAGAGAGAGACCCAGTACTTC. It yields the protein CASSERETQYF.

This clone was detected only once. The same CDR3 also results from other DNA sequences found in this sample. The V gene is TRBV5-1, the J gene TRBJ2-7, with 8 bases identical to TRBD1. From germline, CDR1 is SGHRS and CDR2 YFSETQ. This CDR3 region has 15 residues. V was clipped by 4 bases and J by 3 bases; unmatched bases: 9. CDR3 amino acids: CASSPRAGGSYEQYF. CDR3 nucleotides: TGCGCCAGCAGCCCCCGGGCAGGGGGCAGCTACGAGCAGTACTTC.

The chain links TRBV5-6 to TRBJ2-1; possibly TRBD1 or TRBD2 for D (6 bases each). This CDR3 is 15 amino acids long. Germline loops: CDR1 SGHDT, CDR2 YYEEEE. V lost 0 bases, J lost 6 bases, and 13 bases lay in between. For the CDR3, the DNA is TGTGCCAGCAGCTTGGCCCGGGGGCGGGTCAATGAGCAGTTCTTC. Its protein is CASSLARGRVNEQFF.

This clone was found a few times. V usage is TRBV30 and J usage is TRBJ1-1; possibly TRBD1 for D (5 bases). The CDR3 is 14 amino acids. CDR1 GTSNPN and CDR2 SVGIG come from the germline V gene (reference sequence). V dropped 0 bases and J dropped 4 bases, with 12 bases sitting between them. The CDR3 reads CAWSVRGASTEAFF. The CDR3 DNA sequence: TGTGCCTGGAGTGTACGAGGGGCGTCCACTGAAGCTTTCTTT.

V and J are TRBV5-1 and TRBJ2-7; D uncertain. This CDR3 has 13 amino acids. The ends were cut back, 3 bases at V and 7 bases at J, with 14 bases in the middle. Germline loops: CDR1 SGHRS, CDR2 YFSETQ. The CDR3 DNA follows: TGCGCCAGCAGCTCTCCCTCTACGGAAGAGCAGTACTTC. Protein sequence: CASSSPSTEEQYF.

This chain links TRBV2 with TRBJ2-7; a possible D gene is TRBD1 (6 bases). Germline CDR1 SNHLY, CDR2 FYNNEI. There are 14 residues in the CDR3. V was clipped by 8 bases and J by 7 bases, with 21 bases between them. CDR3 in amino acids: CASRTQGSPVEQYF. As DNA, the CDR3 is TGTGCCAGCCGCACGCAGGGGTCCCCCGTTGAGCAGTACTTC.

CDR3 protein: CASIGRPATNEKLFF. The DNA for the CDR3 is TGTGCCAGTATAGGGCGGCCAGCAACTAATGAAAAACTGTTTTTT. The J gene is TRBJ1-4, the V gene TRBV19; D not certain. V lost 7 bases, J lost 0 bases, and 12 bases lay in between. The CDR3 is 15 amino acids. CDR1 and CDR2 (germline): LNHDA, SQIVND (reference sequence). The full variable domain, in which reference TRBV19 and TRBJ1-4 provide the parts outside the CDR3, is DGGITQSPKYLFRKEGQNVTLSCEQNLNHDAMYWYRQDPGQGLRLIYYSQIVNDFQKGDIAEGYSVSREKKESFPLTVTSAQKNPTAFYLCASIGRPATNEKLFFGSGTQLSVL.

As to this clone: Other DNA variants within this sample encode the same CDR3. CDR3 loop: CASSLVVVNEQFF. Written as DNA, the CDR3 is TGCGCCAGCAGCTTGGTGGTGGTTAATGAGCAGTTCTTC. The chain couples TRBV5-1 to TRBJ2-1; unclear D gene. This CDR3 is built from 13 residues. Looked up from germline, CDR1 is SGHRS and CDR2 is YFSETQ. Trimming pared 0 bases from V and 7 bases from J, leaving 8 bases between. The variable domain in full, completed from reference TRBV5-1 and TRBJ2-1, reads KAGVTQTPRYLIKTRGQQVTLSCSPISGHRSVSWYQQTPGQGLQFLFEYFSETQRNKGNFPGRFSGRQFSNSRSEMNVSTLELGDSALYLCASSLVVVNEQFFGPGTRLTVL.

The chain recombines TRBV29-1 with TRBJ2-2, with TRBD1 matching 8 bases. This CDR3 is 14 amino acids long. The V segment lost 5 bases and the J segment 4 bases; nucleotides outside the gene matches: 6. In germline, CDR1 is SQVTM, CDR2 ANQGSEA. CDR3 DNA sequence: TGCAGCGTTCAGGGGGCGCGGGGCACCGGGGAGCTGTTTTTT. Translating gives CSVQGARGTGELFF.

This chain uses TRBV14 with TRBJ1-1, with D perhaps TRBD1 (6 bases). Germline CDR1 is SGHDN and CDR2 is FVKESK. Trimming removed 6 bases at V and 5 bases at J, with 7 bases between. The CDR3 sequence is 11 residues long. The DNA of the CDR3 is TGTGCCAGCAGTCAGGGGACTGAAGCTTTCTTT. The encoded protein is CASSQGTEAFF.

This chain connects TRBV27 to TRBJ2-7, with 9 nucleotides matching TRBD1. Trimming removed 0 bases from V and 2 bases from J; junction bases left unmatched: 2. The CDR3 has 15 amino acids. The germline V gene encodes CDR1 MNHEY and CDR2 SMNVEV (reference sequence). This chain's CDR3 is CASSLSTGGTYEQYF. The CDR3, as DNA: TGTGCCAGCAGTTTATCCACAGGGGGCACCTACGAGCAGTACTTC.

The chain employs TRBV6-6 and TRBJ2-1; D call uncertain. Germline loops: CDR1 MNHNY, CDR2 SVGAGI (reference sequence). This CDR3 comprises 14 residues. Deletions cut 5 bases from V and 8 bases from J, with 16 bases between. CDR3 DNA: TGTGCCAGCAGTCCCCCGGCTAGTGGGCATGAGCAGTTCTTC. Protein product: CASSPPASGHEQFF.

The chain uses TRBV4-2 and TRBJ2-5, with a weak D call TRBD2 (5 bases). In germline, CDR1 is LGHNA, CDR2 YNFKEQ. The V and J ends lost 5 bases and 0 bases respectively, with 10 bases between them. The CDR3 length is 14 residues. As DNA, the CDR3 is TGTGCCAGCAGCTCAAGCGGAAACCAAGAGACCCAGTACTTC. Translating gives CASSSSGNQETQYF.

Concerning this clone: Distinct nucleotide sequences in the sample also encode this CDR3. The rearrangement uses TRBV28 and TRBJ1-5; D is undetermined. The CDR3 spans 12 residues. The germline V and J ends were trimmed by 6 bases and 4 bases, with 7 bases remaining between them. Germline V CDR1 and CDR2: MDHEN, SYDVKM. The CDR3 coding sequence is TGTGCCAGCAGGACCCTGAATCAGCCCCAGCATTTT. Translation gives CASRTLNQPQHF. The whole variable domain, filled in from reference TRBV28 and TRBJ1-5, reads DVKVTQSSRYLVKRTGEKVFLECVQDMDHENMFWYRQDPGLGLRLIYFSYDVKMKEKGDIPEGYSVSREKKERFSLILESASTNQTSMYLCASRTLNQPQHFGDGTRLSIL.

The chain uses TRBV19 and TRBJ2-5, with 13 bases that match TRBD2. J was trimmed by 5 bases and V by 6 bases; bases with no gene match: 12. CDR1 LNHDA and CDR2 SQIVND come from the germline V gene (reference sequence). There are 17 residues in the CDR3. The CDR3 spells CASSLGLAGVRAETQYF. Written as DNA, the CDR3 is TGTGCCAGTAGCCTCGGACTAGCGGGAGTGCGAGCGGAGACCCAGTACTTC.

This rearrangement joins TRBV19 to TRBJ2-7; no definite D call. Per the germline V gene, CDR1 is LNHDA and CDR2 is SQIVND (reference sequence). V lost 8 bases, J lost 4 bases, and 18 bases lay in between. The CDR3 spans 14 residues. CDR3 protein: CASGYSGFPYEQYF. The CDR3 DNA follows: TGTGCCAGTGGGTACTCGGGTTTCCCATACGAGCAGTACTTC.

The chain links TRBV5-1 to TRBJ1-2, with D unclear. The germline CDR1 and CDR2 sequences are SGHRS and YFSETQ. Trimming removed 4 bases at V and 1 base at J, with 11 bases between. This CDR3 contains 14 residues. CDR3 nucleotide sequence: TGCGCCAGCAGCCCCAGACCCGTTAACTATGGCTACACCTTC. Translating it yields CASSPRPVNYGYTF.

The V and J genes are TRBV7-2 and TRBJ1-1; possibly TRBD1 for D (5 bases). Germline V gene lookup returns CDR1 SGHTA and CDR2 FQGNSA. V gave up 1 base and J gave up 4 bases, with 13 bases separating them. The CDR3 contains 15 residues. The CDR3 loop reads CASSLEPPRATEAFF. CDR3 coding DNA: TGTGCCAGCAGCTTAGAACCCCCCAGGGCCACTGAAGCTTTCTTT.

The chain couples TRBV15 to TRBJ2-2, with 13 bases fitting TRBD2. CDR1 and CDR2 from the germline V gene are LNHNV and YYDKDF (reference sequence). V lost 2 bases, J lost 4 bases, and 13 bases stayed unmatched. The CDR3 length is 20 residues. The CDR3: CATSRRPAGLAGARTGELFF. The CDR3, as DNA: TGTGCCACCAGCAGACGACCAGCAGGACTAGCGGGAGCCCGCACCGGGGAGCTGTTTTTT.

A single count supports this clone. The chain joins TRBV30 to TRBJ2-1; 8 bases match TRBD2. Germline CDR1 reads GTSNPN; CDR2 reads SVGIG (reference sequence). The CDR3 consists of 14 residues. The J segment lost 8 bases and the V segment lost 0 bases, leaving 6 bases of the junction unmatched. CDR3 amino acids: CAWSVSGGPDEQFF. The CDR3 DNA reads TGTGCCTGGAGTGTGTCGGGAGGGCCAGATGAGCAGTTCTTC.

This chain links TRBV19 with TRBJ2-4, with a tentative D call TRBD2 (6 bases). There are 16 residues in the CDR3. V was shortened by 2 bases and J by 2 bases, with 13 bases between the two germline ends. Germline CDR1 is LNHDA and CDR2 is SQIVND (reference sequence). The CDR3 spells CASSIKGGMSKNIQYF. The CDR3 nucleotides are TGTGCCAGTAGTATAAAGGGAGGAATGTCCAAAAACATTCAGTACTTC.

The chain joins TRBV27 to TRBJ2-2; no firm D call. Germline-derived CDR1 and CDR2 are MNHEY and SMNVEV (reference sequence). This CDR3 has 15 amino acids. Trimming took 7 bases from V and 3 from J, leaving 15 bases between them. CDR3 loop: CASKPRTYYTGELFF. DNA of the CDR3: TGTGCCAGCAAACCCAGGACCTACTACACCGGGGAGCTGTTTTTT.

CDR3 sequence reads: CASSLELAGGPGHEQYF. The DNA of the CDR3 is TGTGCCAGCAGCTTAGAGTTAGCGGGAGGGCCAGGCCACGAGCAGTACTTC. The rearrangement links TRBV11-2 to TRBJ2-7, with 11 bases aligning to TRBD2. Unmatched junction bases numbered 9, after V lost 0 bases and J lost 5 bases. The CDR3 runs 17 residues. Germline CDR1 reads SGHAT; CDR2 reads FQNNGV.

This chain joins TRBV7-2 and TRBJ1-2; D gene uncertain. Trimming removed 6 bases from V and 7 bases from J, with 9 bases in between. The CDR3 contains 11 residues. Germline loops: CDR1 SGHTA, CDR2 FQGNSA. CDR3 nucleotides: TGTGCCAGCAGTCGTATCGGTGGCTACACCTTC. As protein: CASSRIGGYTF.

J is TRBJ2-2 and V is TRBV4-1; D remains unclear. V was clipped by 3 bases and J by 6 bases, with 8 bases between them. This CDR3 has 13 residues. Germline assignment: CDR1 MGHRA and CDR2 YSYEKL. For the CDR3, the DNA is TGCGCCAGCAGCCAGGCACCCCCCGGGGAGCTGTTTTTT. It codes for CASSQAPPGELFF.

This clone was recorded a few times. V and J are TRBV5-1 and TRBJ2-7; no clear D. V was shortened by 0 bases and J by 0 bases, with 13 bases between the two germline ends. This CDR3 has 16 amino acids. CDR1 SGHRS and CDR2 YFSETQ come from the germline V gene. DNA of the CDR3: TGCGCCAGCAGCTTGGGGCAGAGTTCACGCTCCTACGAGCAGTACTTC. Translation gives CASSLGQSSRSYEQYF.

Comments on this clone: Other DNA sequences in the sample encode the same CDR3. This CDR3 reads CASGTGSGNTIYF. In nucleotides, the CDR3 is TGTGCTAGTGGTACAGGGTCAGGAAACACCATATATTTT. This chain uses TRBV12-5 with TRBJ1-3; TRBD1 is a possible D gene (6 bases). Germline V gene lookup returns CDR1 LGHNT and CDR2 FRNRAP. CDR3 length: 13 amino acids. With 5 bases removed from V and 4 bases from J, the gap between germline ends came to 9 bases.

The chain employs TRBV6-4 and TRBJ2-1; 8 positions agree with TRBD1. The V gene end was trimmed by 3 bases and the J gene end by 4 bases; junction bases not matched to a gene: 5. The CDR3 runs 15 residues. CDR1 and CDR2 from the germline V gene are MRHNA and SNTAGT. Written as DNA, the CDR3 is TGTGCCAGCAGTGAATGGAACAGGGGGTACAATGAGCAGTTCTTC. This codes for CASSEWNRGYNEQFF.